Listed below are T cell receptor beta chains from one sample, sequenced in a study of early T cells in non-severe SARS-CoV-2 infection. In TCRdb, the 5' RACE reads were re-called with MiXCR into one record per CDR3 protein. The table lists about 27,000 distinct CDR3 sequences, roughly 4.6% of them singletons. The sample was whole blood. These receptor sequences come from an adult who was a healthcare worker with PCR-confirmed SARS-CoV-2 infection or an uninfected control (not recorded which). Each CDR3 is given with its conserved first and last residue. The D gene is left open where the match is weak. Size is omitted from some rows. Given values are once, few, many or a class for expanded clones.

J gene | clone size | D gene | V gene | CDR3 protein | CDR3 DNA
TRBJ1-1 | NA | NA | TRBV29-1 | CSAARIDGTEAFF | TGCAGCGCCGCGCGTATTGACGGAACTGAAGCTTTCTTT
TRBJ2-6 | many | NA | TRBV29-1 | CSVGSGANVLTF | TGCAGCGTTGGTTCTGGGGCCAACGTCCTGACTTTC
TRBJ2-7 | many | TRBD1 | TRBV7-9 | CASSPRDRGYEQYF | TGTGCCAGCAGTCCCCGGGACAGGGGGTACGAGCAGTACTTC
TRBJ2-7 | NA | TRBD1 | TRBV7-9 | CASSGGQGARAVVGTYF | TGTGCCAGCAGCGGAGGACAGGGGGCGAGGGCTGTGGTTGGCACGTACTTC
TRBJ2-1 | many | TRBD2 | TRBV12-3/TRBV12-4 | CASSIPLAGGPYNEQFF | TGTGCCAGCAGCATTCCCCTAGCGGGGGGGCCCTACAATGAGCAGTTCTTC
TRBJ1-1 | many | NA | TRBV10-3 | CAISGSGVRNTEAFF | TGTGCCATCAGTGGGTCAGGGGTTCGAAACACTGAAGCTTTCTTT
TRBJ1-4 | few | NA | TRBV20-1 | CSARPRGEANEKLFF | TGCAGTGCCCGCCCCCGGGGCGAGGCTAATGAAAAACTGTTTTTT
TRBJ2-2 | many | TRBD1 | TRBV27 | CASSADRANGELFF | TGTGCCAGCAGTGCCGACAGGGCTAACGGGGAGCTGTTTTTT
TRBJ2-2 | few | TRBD2 | TRBV13 | CASSELAGNTGELFF | TGTGCCAGCAGTGAGCTAGCGGGGAACACCGGGGAGCTGTTTTTT
TRBJ1-5 | many | TRBD1 | TRBV7-2 | CASSLEGASGNQPQHF | TGTGCCAGCAGCCTCGAGGGGGCAAGTGGCAATCAGCCCCAGCATTTT
TRBJ2-1 | NA | NA | TRBV19 | CASSGTDAGSDEQFF | TGTGCCAGTAGCGGAACAGATGCGGGCTCCGATGAGCAGTTCTTC
TRBJ2-3 | many | TRBD2 | TRBV7-2 | CASSWTSGGRDTQYF | TGTGCCAGCAGCTGGACTAGCGGGGGCCGAGATACGCAGTATTTT
TRBJ2-6 | few | NA | TRBV15 | CATSRDFSGANVLTF | TGTGCCACCAGCCGGGACTTCTCTGGGGCCAACGTCCTGACTTTC
TRBJ1-2 | many | NA | TRBV7-9 | CASSPRTEHGYTF | TGTGCCAGCAGCCCCCGGACAGAGCATGGCTACACCTTC
TRBJ2-3 | few | TRBD2 | TRBV20-1 | CSAGGTSTDTQYF | TGCAGTGCGGGAGGGACTAGCACAGATACGCAGTATTTT
TRBJ1-2 | many | NA | TRBV7-8 | CASSLVLRGSYGYTF | TGTGCCAGCAGCTTAGTGTTACGGGGTTCATATGGCTACACCTTC
TRBJ1-1 | many | TRBD1 | TRBV12-3/TRBV12-4 | CASSPQQGADTEAFF | TGTGCCAGCAGTCCCCAACAGGGGGCGGACACTGAAGCTTTCTTT
TRBJ2-7 | many | TRBD1 | TRBV7-2 | CASSSDRASYEQYF | TGTGCCAGCAGCTCAGACAGGGCCTCCTACGAGCAGTACTTC
TRBJ2-7 | few | NA | TRBV19 | CASSTGGTGLPPEQYF | TGTGCCAGTAGTACGGGAGGGACAGGTCTCCCCCCCGAGCAGTACTTC
TRBJ1-5 | many | TRBD1 | TRBV7-9 | CASSLEGQNQPQHF | TGTGCCAGCAGCTTAGAGGGACAGAATCAGCCCCAGCATTTT
TRBJ1-1 | many | NA | TRBV7-2 | CASSLRAEAFF | TGTGCCAGCAGCTTAAGGGCTGAAGCTTTCTTT
TRBJ2-5 | few | NA | TRBV4-1 | CASSQPGRGSLQETQYF | TGCGCCAGCAGCCAGCCAGGAAGGGGCAGTTTACAAGAGACCCAGTACTTC
TRBJ2-3 | many | TRBD2 | TRBV18 | CASSPPLAAATTDTQYF | TGTGCCAGCTCACCACCCCTAGCGGCCGCCACCACAGATACGCAGTATTTT
TRBJ1-1 | many | NA | TRBV12-3/TRBV12-4 | CASSLRDGNTEAFF | TGTGCCAGCAGCCTCCGGGACGGGAACACTGAAGCTTTCTTT
TRBJ2-7 | few | NA | TRBV19 | CATAVRGASEQYF | TGTGCCACCGCGGTTCGGGGGGCCTCCGAGCAGTACTTC
TRBJ2-3 | many | TRBD1 | TRBV4-1 | CASSQDGTGGSTDTQYF | TGCGCCAGCAGCCAAGATGGTACAGGGGGAAGCACAGATACGCAGTATTTT